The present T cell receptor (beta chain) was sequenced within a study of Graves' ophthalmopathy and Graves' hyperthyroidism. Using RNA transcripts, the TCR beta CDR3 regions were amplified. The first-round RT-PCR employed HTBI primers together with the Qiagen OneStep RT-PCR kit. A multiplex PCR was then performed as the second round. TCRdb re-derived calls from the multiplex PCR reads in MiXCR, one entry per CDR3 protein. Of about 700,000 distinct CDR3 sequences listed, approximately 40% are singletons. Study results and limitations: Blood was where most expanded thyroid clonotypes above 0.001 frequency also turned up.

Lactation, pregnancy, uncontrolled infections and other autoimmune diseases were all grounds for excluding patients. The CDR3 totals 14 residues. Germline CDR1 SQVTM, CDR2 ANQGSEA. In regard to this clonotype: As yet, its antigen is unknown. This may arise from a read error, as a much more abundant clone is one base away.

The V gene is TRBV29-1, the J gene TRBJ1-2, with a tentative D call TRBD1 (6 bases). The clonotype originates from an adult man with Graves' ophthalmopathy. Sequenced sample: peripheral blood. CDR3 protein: CSPPVGGPRYGYTF. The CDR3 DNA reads TGCAGTCCCCCGGTTGGGGGGCCGCGCTATGGCTACACCTTC.